These 29 T cell receptor beta chains came from one sample sequenced in a study of OX40 agonist ivuxolimab in advanced cancers. The method was the immunoSEQ multiplex PCR assay. As stored in TCRdb, this immuneACCESS dataset retains in-frame rearrangements with V and J assigned. A fraction of the clones does not appear; measured against another copy, unresolved V genes explain less than half of the discrepancy, and the remainder lacks a known reason. The sample table records 40,000 to 50,000 clones; 87% of these occur just once. Clones ranked in the top ten supply around 35% of the sample. Material: CD4+ or CD8+ T cells sorted from blood, obtained in a trial of the OX40 agonist ivuxolimab. The receptors shown here come from an adult with an advanced solid tumor such as melanoma, head and neck, liver or kidney cancer.

The J gene is TRBJ2-5, the V gene TRBV6-1; 9 bases fit TRBD2. V lost 2 bases and J lost 4; bases outside the gene matches: 5. The CDR3 sequence is 15 residues long. Germline loops: CDR1 MNHNS, CDR2 SASEGT. The CDR3 sequence: CASSELVAGVETQYF. The CDR3 bases are TGTGCCAGCAGTGAATTGGTAGCGGGGGTAGAGACCCAGTACTTC.

The chain couples TRBV7-6 to TRBJ1-5; no definite D call. There are 15 residues in the CDR3. Germline V gene lookup returns CDR1 SGHVS and CDR2 FNYEAQ. The V gene lost 5 bases and the J gene lost 6 bases, with 17 bases spanning the gap. The CDR3 coding sequence is TGTGCCAGCAGCGCCGGACTGGGGTTAACTCAGCCCCAGCATTTT. Encoded protein: CASSAGLGLTQPQHF.

The rearrangement links TRBV5-4 to TRBJ1-2; 8 bases align to TRBD1. There are 13 residues in the CDR3. V lost 4 bases to trimming and J lost 6 bases; unmatched junction nucleotides: 5. CDR1 and CDR2 from the germline V gene are SGHNT and YYREEE (reference sequence). The CDR3 nucleotides are TGTGCCAGCAGCCTACAGGGGGGTGATGGCTACACCTTC. Its translation is CASSLQGGDGYTF.

This clone was counted once. This chain uses TRBV6-6 with TRBJ1-5; no reliable D call. The CDR3 totals 13 residues. Germline assignment: CDR1 MNHNY and CDR2 SVGAGI (reference sequence). Trimming pared 5 bases from V and 9 bases from J, leaving 14 bases between. CDR3 sequence reads: CASSKYDGGPQHF. CDR3 coding DNA: TGTGCCAGCAGTAAATATGACGGTGGGCCCCAGCATTTT.

The chain links TRBV9 to TRBJ1-2, with 9 bases fitting TRBD1. Looked up from germline, CDR1 is SGDLS and CDR2 is YYNGEE. V lost 4 bases to trimming and J lost 3 bases; unmatched junction nucleotides: 10. This CDR3 is built from 16 residues. For the CDR3, the DNA is TGTGCCAGCAGCTCCGCATCTAGGACAGGGGACTATGGCTACACCTTC. Amino acid sequence: CASSSASRTGDYGYTF.

V and J are TRBV5-1 and TRBJ1-4; D remains unclear. V was clipped by 2 bases and J by 4 bases, with 9 bases between them. Germline-derived CDR1 and CDR2 are SGHRS and YFSETQ. The CDR3 length is 14 residues. The CDR3 region has the DNA TGCGCCAGCAGCTTTTCCGGGGTTAATGAAAAACTGTTTTTT. Residues: CASSFSGVNEKLFF.

The chain joins TRBV6-5 to TRBJ2-7; 13 bases are a match to TRBD2. Looked up from germline, CDR1 is MNHEY and CDR2 is SVGAGI. V dropped 2 bases and J dropped 4; count of bases not matched to a gene: 2. The CDR3 extends over 15 amino acids. For the CDR3, the DNA is TGTGCCAGCAGTTACGTGGGACTAGCGGGGTACGAGCAGTACTTC. Translation: CASSYVGLAGYEQYF.

V and J are TRBV2 and TRBJ1-5; no clear D. This CDR3 has 13 amino acids. Trimming removed 4 bases from V and 6 bases from J, with 10 bases in between. Per the germline V gene, CDR1 is SNHLY and CDR2 is FYNNEI. The CDR3 here is CASSGWGFQPQHF. The CDR3 nucleotides are TGTGCCAGCAGTGGGTGGGGTTTTCAGCCCCAGCATTTT.

The chain employs TRBV12-5 and TRBJ2-1; perhaps TRBD1 as D (6 bases). Germline V gene data show CDR1 as LGHNT and CDR2 as FRNRAP. The CDR3 has 12 amino acids. The V end was cut by 8 bases, the J end by 7 bases, with 12 bases between. This CDR3 is CASKGVRNEQFF. The CDR3 nucleotides are TGTGCTAGTAAGGGGGTGAGGAATGAGCAGTTCTTC.

Here the CDR3 reads CASSPDGPTGATGELFF. The CDR3 DNA sequence: TGTGCCAGCAGCCCGGACGGGCCTACTGGAGCCACCGGGGAGCTGTTTTTT. The chain couples TRBV5-4 to TRBJ2-2, with D hard to call. The CDR3 length is 17 residues. V lost 4 bases and J lost 4, with 20 bases in between. Germline V gives CDR1 SGHNT, CDR2 YYREEE (reference sequence).

This chain uses TRBV2 with TRBJ1-2, with 12 positions matching TRBD1. The trim removed 6 bases at V and 8 bases at J, leaving 1 base unmatched. The CDR3 runs 12 residues. CDR1 and CDR2 from the germline V gene are SNHLY and FYNNEI. This CDR3 is CASRGTGGGYTF. CDR3 DNA: TGTGCCAGCAGGGGGACAGGGGGCGGCTACACCTTC.

This chain links TRBV11-2 with TRBJ2-7; D gene ambiguous. The V end lost 1 base, the J end lost 0 bases, and 10 bases lay between the germline ends. Germline V gene lookup returns CDR1 SGHAT and CDR2 FQNNGV. CDR3 length equals 15 residues. The CDR3 loop reads CASSLAPSRSYEQYF. CDR3 DNA sequence: TGTGCCAGCAGCTTAGCGCCTAGTCGCTCCTACGAGCAGTACTTC.

The rearrangement uses TRBV29-1 and TRBJ2-5; TRBD1 is a possible D gene (5 bases). V lost 2 bases, J lost 6 bases, and 19 bases lay in between. This CDR3 spans 15 amino acids. Germline V CDR1 and CDR2: SQVTM, ANQGSEA. The CDR3 DNA sequence: TGCAGCGTTGAATTGGATAGGGGTGAATACAAGACCCAGTACTTC. Encoded protein: CSVELDRGEYKTQYF.

V is TRBV15 and J is TRBJ2-1; 16 nucleotides agree with TRBD2. Germline CDR1 LNHNV, CDR2 YYDKDF (reference sequence). The CDR3 sequence is 20 residues long. After removal of 2 bases from V and 7 bases from J, the junction contained 14 bases not matched to a gene. CDR3 amino acids: CATSRPPGTSGRAVGNEQFF. The CDR3 bases are TGTGCCACCAGCAGACCCCCTGGGACTAGCGGGAGGGCCGTAGGTAATGAGCAGTTCTTC.

The chain recombines TRBV28 with TRBJ1-2; the D is unclear. Germline V gives CDR1 MDHEN, CDR2 SYDVKM. V lost 6 bases to trimming and J lost 1 base, with 9 bases between them. The CDR3 extends over 13 amino acids. The CDR3 nucleotides are TGTGCCAGCAGCACCCAGCTTAACTATGGCTACACCTTC. Translating gives CASSTQLNYGYTF.

The chain has TRBV6-1 and TRBJ2-3; 7 positions agree with TRBD2. The V and J ends lost 0 bases and 6 bases, in that order; junction bases with no gene match: 3. The germline V gene has CDR1 MNHNS and CDR2 SASEGT. The CDR3 has 14 amino acids. CDR3 loop: CASSEAGGSDTQYF. CDR3 DNA sequence: TGTGCCAGCAGTGAAGCGGGAGGGAGCGATACGCAGTATTTT.

The chain couples TRBV7-8 to TRBJ1-5, with unresolved D. This CDR3 region has 15 residues. The V end was cut by 1 base, the J end by 9 bases, with 16 bases between. The V gene's germline CDR1 is SGHVS and CDR2 FQNEAQ. The CDR3 DNA reads as TGTGCCAGCAGCTTAGATTCCGGGGATTGGCGGCCCCAGCATTTT. Translated, it gives CASSLDSGDWRPQHF.

J is TRBJ2-2 and V is TRBV7-9; 8 nucleotides line up with TRBD1. This CDR3 comprises 16 residues. Per germline, CDR1 SEHNR and CDR2 FQNEAQ (reference sequence). The V gene end was trimmed by 5 bases and the J gene end by 1 base; junction bases not matched to a gene: 6. CDR3 amino acids: CASSTDRGENTGELFF. In DNA, the CDR3 is TGTGCCAGCAGCACCGACAGGGGTGAGAACACCGGGGAGCTGTTTTTT.

This clone appeared a single time. The J gene is TRBJ2-3, the V gene TRBV4-2, with 7 positions matching TRBD2. V shed 2 bases, J shed 0 bases, and the junction held 5 bases outside the gene matches. Germline V gives CDR1 LGHNA, CDR2 YNFKEQ. This CDR3 contains 16 residues. The CDR3 loop is CASSQRMRGSTDTQYF. CDR3 coding DNA: TGTGCCAGCAGCCAAAGGATGCGGGGGAGCACAGATACGCAGTATTTT.

This clone was seen once. The V and J genes are TRBV5-1 and TRBJ2-7; D unclear. The length of the CDR3 is 14 residues. Germline CDR1 SGHRS, CDR2 YFSETQ. Trimming cost V 4 bases and J 5 bases, with 16 bases left between them. CDR3 in DNA: TGCGCCAGCAGCCTGGCCCTACCAGAAGACGAGCAGTACTTC. Its translation is CASSLALPEDEQYF. Using reference TRBV5-1 and TRBJ2-7 for the parts outside the CDR3, the full variable domain is KAGVTQTPRYLIKTRGQQVTLSCSPISGHRSVSWYQQTPGQGLQFLFEYFSETQRNKGNFPGRFSGRQFSNSRSEMNVSTLELGDSALYLCASSLALPEDEQYFGPGTRLTVT.

This clone was recorded a few times. V is TRBV2 and J is TRBJ1-1; TRBD1 is a possible D gene (5 bases). Germline values: CDR1 SNHLY, CDR2 FYNNEI. Trimming left V 3 bases short and J 4 bases short, with 12 bases between. This CDR3 spans 14 amino acids. CDR3 sequence: CASSEQGWGTEAFF. Here the CDR3 DNA reads TGTGCCAGCAGTGAGCAGGGATGGGGCACTGAAGCTTTCTTT.

V and J are TRBV6-1 and TRBJ2-6, with D perhaps TRBD1 or TRBD2 (5 bases each). The V end was cut by 8 bases, the J end by 2 bases, with 13 bases between. CDR3 length equals 15 residues. The germline CDR1 and CDR2 sequences are MNHNS and SASEGT. The CDR3 loop reads CASGDGLTGANVLTF. The CDR3 nucleotides are TGTGCCAGCGGGGACGGTCTGACTGGGGCCAACGTCCTGACTTTC.

The rearrangement uses TRBV6-5 and TRBJ2-3; perhaps TRBD2 as D (5 bases). The CDR3 has 11 residues. In germline, CDR1 is MNHEY, CDR2 SVGAGI. Trimming took off 10 bases at V and 6 bases at J, with 11 bases between the two ends. The DNA of the CDR3 is TGTGCCACCAAACTAGGGGATACGCAGTATTTT. Translated, it gives CATKLGDTQYF.

The rearrangement uses TRBV6-5 and TRBJ1-1, with D perhaps matching TRBD1 (6 bases). This CDR3 region has 14 residues. Germline V lookup: CDR1 MNHEY, CDR2 SVGAGI. The V end was cut by 6 bases, the J end by 5 bases, with 16 bases between. The CDR3, as DNA: TGTGCCAGCAGCGACCAAACAGGGCGGACTGAAGCTTTCTTT. Its protein is CASSDQTGRTEAFF.

The chain is built from TRBV13 and TRBJ1-4, with D possibly being TRBD1 (6 bases). V was clipped by 7 bases and J by 4 bases, with 13 bases between them. The CDR3 spans 14 residues. Germline V gene sequence: CDR1 PRHDT, CDR2 FYEKMQ (reference sequence). The CDR3 here is CASKEGQINEKLFF. CDR3 coding DNA: TGTGCCAGCAAAGAAGGACAGATTAATGAAAAACTGTTTTTT.

V gene TRBV9 combines with J gene TRBJ2-1; D unclear. This CDR3 is 13 amino acids long. Germline CDR1 reads SGDLS; CDR2 reads YYNGEE. V dropped 0 bases and J dropped 6 bases, with 7 bases sitting between them. CDR3 DNA sequence: TGTGCCAGCAGCGTAGACTGGGCCAATGAGCAGTTCTTC. Translated, it gives CASSVDWANEQFF.

The chain has TRBV6-1 and TRBJ2-3; D is possibly TRBD1 (5 bases). V was shortened by 7 bases and J by 0 bases, with 14 bases between the two germline ends. Germline values: CDR1 MNHNS, CDR2 SASEGT. The CDR3 contains 15 residues. The CDR3 reads CASKSHRRSTDTQYF. The CDR3 bases are TGTGCCAGCAAATCCCACAGGAGAAGCACAGATACGCAGTATTTT.

The chain couples TRBV19 to TRBJ2-1; 15 nucleotides line up with TRBD2. V was clipped by 10 bases and J by 7 bases; unmatched bases: 14. The CDR3 is 17 amino acids. Germline V gene sequence: CDR1 LNHDA, CDR2 SQIVND (reference sequence). CDR3: CATLRRTSGRAVNEQFF. CDR3 nucleotide sequence: TGTGCCACCCTAAGGAGGACTAGCGGGAGGGCCGTTAATGAGCAGTTCTTC.

The chain employs TRBV7-9 and TRBJ2-7, with TRBD2 as a possible D gene (7 bases). Trimming took 5 bases from V and 0 from J, leaving 14 bases between them. Germline V lookup: CDR1 SEHNR, CDR2 FQNEAQ (reference sequence). This CDR3 contains 15 residues. The CDR3 DNA reads TGTGCCAGCAGCCGCGGGGGCCAGAGCTCCTACGAGCAGTACTTC. Translating it yields CASSRGGQSSYEQYF.